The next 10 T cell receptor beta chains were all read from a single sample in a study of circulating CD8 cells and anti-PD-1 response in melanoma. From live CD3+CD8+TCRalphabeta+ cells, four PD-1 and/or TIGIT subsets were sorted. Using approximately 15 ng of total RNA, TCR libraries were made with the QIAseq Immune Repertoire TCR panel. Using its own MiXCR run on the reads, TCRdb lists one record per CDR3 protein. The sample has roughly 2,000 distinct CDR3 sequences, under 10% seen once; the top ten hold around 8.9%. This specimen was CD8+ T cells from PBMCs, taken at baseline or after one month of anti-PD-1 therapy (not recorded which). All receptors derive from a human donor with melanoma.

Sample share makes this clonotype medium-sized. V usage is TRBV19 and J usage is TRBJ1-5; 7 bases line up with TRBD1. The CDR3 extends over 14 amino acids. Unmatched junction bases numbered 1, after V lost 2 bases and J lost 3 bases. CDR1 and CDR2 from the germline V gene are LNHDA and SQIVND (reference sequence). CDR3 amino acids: CASSIKGANQPQHF. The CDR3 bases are TGTGCCAGTAGTATAAAGGGGGCCAATCAGCCCCAGCATTTT.

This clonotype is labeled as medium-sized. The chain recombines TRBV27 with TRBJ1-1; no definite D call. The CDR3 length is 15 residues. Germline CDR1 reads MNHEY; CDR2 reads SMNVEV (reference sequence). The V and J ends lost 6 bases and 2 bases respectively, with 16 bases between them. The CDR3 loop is CASSPQVFSNTEAFF. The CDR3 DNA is TGTGCCAGCAGCCCGCAGGTTTTCTCTAACACTGAAGCTTTCTTT.

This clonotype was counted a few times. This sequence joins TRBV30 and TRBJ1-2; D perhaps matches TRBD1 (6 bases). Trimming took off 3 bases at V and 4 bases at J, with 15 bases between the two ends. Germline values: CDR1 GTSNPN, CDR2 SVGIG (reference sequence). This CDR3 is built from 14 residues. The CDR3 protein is CAWRPAGDPYGYTF. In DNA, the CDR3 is TGTGCCTGGAGACCCGCAGGGGACCCCTATGGCTACACCTTC.

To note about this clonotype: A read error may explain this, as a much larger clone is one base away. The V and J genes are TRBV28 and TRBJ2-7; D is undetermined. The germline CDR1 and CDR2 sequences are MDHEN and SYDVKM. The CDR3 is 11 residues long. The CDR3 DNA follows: TGTGCCAGCAGTTTTAGGTACGGGCAGTACTTC. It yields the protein CASSFRYGQYF. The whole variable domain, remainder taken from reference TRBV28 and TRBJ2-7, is DVKVTQSSRYLVKRTGEKVFLECVQDMDHENMFWYRQDPGLGLRLIYFSYDVKMKEKGDIPEGYSVSREKKERFSLILESASTNQTSMYLCASSFRYGQYFGPGTRLTVT.

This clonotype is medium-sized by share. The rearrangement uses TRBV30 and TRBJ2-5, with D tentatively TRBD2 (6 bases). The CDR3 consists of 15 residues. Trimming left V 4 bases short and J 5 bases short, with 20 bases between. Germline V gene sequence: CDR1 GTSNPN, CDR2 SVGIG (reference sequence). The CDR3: CAWTHVGGNGETQYF. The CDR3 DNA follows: TGTGCCTGGACTCATGTCGGCGGGAACGGGGAGACCCAGTACTTC.

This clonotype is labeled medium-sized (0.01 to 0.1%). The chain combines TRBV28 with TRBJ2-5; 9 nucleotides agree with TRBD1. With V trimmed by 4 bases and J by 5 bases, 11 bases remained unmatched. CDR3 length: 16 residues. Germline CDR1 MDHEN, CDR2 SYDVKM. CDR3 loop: CASSSRTGDWGETQYF. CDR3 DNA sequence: TGTGCCAGCAGTTCGAGGACAGGGGATTGGGGCGAGACCCAGTACTTC.

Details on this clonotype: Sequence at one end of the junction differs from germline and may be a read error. The CDR3 bases are TGTGCCAGCAGTTTTGGGGGTGGGGCCAGCGTCCTGACTTTC. Translated, it gives CASSFGGGASVLTF. V gene TRBV27 combines with J gene TRBJ2-6; tentatively, D is TRBD1 or TRBD2 (5 bases each). The germline gives CDR1 MNHEY, CDR2 SMNVEV (reference sequence). This CDR3 contains 14 residues. Looking up the rest from reference TRBV27 and TRBJ2-6 gives the full variable domain: EAQVTQNPRYLITVTGKKLTVTCSQNMNHEYMSWYRQDPGLGLRQIYYSMNVEVTDKGDVPEGYKVSRKEKRNFPLILESPSPNQTSLYFCASSFGGGASVLTFGAGSRLTVL.

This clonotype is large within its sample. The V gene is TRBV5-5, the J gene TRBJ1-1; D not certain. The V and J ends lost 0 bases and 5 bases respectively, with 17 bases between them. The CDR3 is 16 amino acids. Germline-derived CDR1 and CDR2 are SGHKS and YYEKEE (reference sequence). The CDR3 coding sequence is TGTGCCAGCAGCTTGGAGGAGGTTCGGGTGGGGACTGAAGCTTTCTTT. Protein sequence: CASSLEEVRVGTEAFF. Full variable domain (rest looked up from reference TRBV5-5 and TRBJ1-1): DAGVTQSPTHLIKTRGQQVTLRCSPISGHKSVSWYQQVLGQGPQFIFQYYEKEERGRGNFPDRFSARQFPNYSSELNVNALLLGDSALYLCASSLEEVRVGTEAFFGQGTRLTVV.

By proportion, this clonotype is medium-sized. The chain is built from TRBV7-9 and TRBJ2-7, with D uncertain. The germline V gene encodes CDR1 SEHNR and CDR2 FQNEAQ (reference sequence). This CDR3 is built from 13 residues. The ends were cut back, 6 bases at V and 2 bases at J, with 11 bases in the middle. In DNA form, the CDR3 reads TGTGCCAGCAGTCCGACACCCACCTACGAGCAGTACTTC. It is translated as CASSPTPTYEQYF.

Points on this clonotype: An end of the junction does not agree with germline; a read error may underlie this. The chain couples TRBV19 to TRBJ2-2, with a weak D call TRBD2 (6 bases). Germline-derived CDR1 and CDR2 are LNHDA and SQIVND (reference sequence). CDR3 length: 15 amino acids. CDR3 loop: CAGSLSGRGTGELFF. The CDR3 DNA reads TGTGCCGGTAGTCTCTCGGGCCGGGGGACCGGGGAGCTGTTTTTT.